These 31 T cell receptor beta chains share one sample of origin, sequenced in a study of CD8+ T cells in alopecia areata. It was cDNA, reverse transcribed from extracted RNA, that served as the sequencing template. Produced via immunoSEQ multiplex PCR; TCRdb's table is partial and in-frame only. This sample has about 190,000 clones, with about 64% found just once. Treatment noted: oral pan-JAK inhibitor, 5-10 mg twice daily. Sequenced here: CD4+ T cells sorted from blood, sampled at week 4, from a patient treated with tofacitinib. The receptors shown here come from a human donor with alopecia areata.

In regard to this clone: A read error may account for a junction end that differs from germline. The genes are TRBV10-3 and TRBJ2-5; 12 nucleotides align to TRBD2. The CDR3 is 11 residues long. The V gene's germline CDR1 is ENHRY and CDR2 SYGVKD. CDR3 sequence (DNA): TGTGCCACCACTAGCGGGGGGAGCGTGAACTTC. This gives the protein CATTSGGSVNF.

The chain combines TRBV29-1 with TRBJ2-3; perhaps TRBD1 as D (6 bases). CDR1 SQVTM and CDR2 ANQGSEA come from the germline V gene. The CDR3 contains 11 residues. Here the CDR3 reads CSGQRGNTQYF. The CDR3 DNA reads as TGCAGTGGACAGCGAGGGAATACGCAGTATTTT.

The rearrangement joins TRBV30 to TRBJ1-5; possibly TRBD1 for D (5 bases). The CDR3 runs 13 residues. V was clipped by 5 bases and J by 5 bases, with 13 bases between them. Germline V lookup: CDR1 GTSNPN, CDR2 SVGIG (reference sequence). The CDR3 here is CAWADSLDQPQHF. The CDR3 DNA is TGTGCCTGGGCTGACAGTCTGGATCAGCCCCAGCATTTT. Filled out from reference TRBV30 and TRBJ1-5, the complete variable domain reads SQTIHQWPATLVQPVGSPLSLECTVEGTSNPNLYWYRQAAGRGLQLLFYSVGIGQISSEVPQNLSASRPQDRQFILSSKKLLLSDSGFYLCAWADSLDQPQHFGDGTRLSIL.

The chain couples TRBV23-1 to TRBJ2-7; D unresolved. TRBV23-1 is identified as an open reading frame with a role that is uncertain. V lost 4 bases to trimming and J lost 3 bases, with 7 bases between them. This CDR3 is built from 12 residues. CDR3 region: CASSREDYEQYF. In DNA form, the CDR3 reads TGCGCCAGCAGTCGTGAAGACTACGAGCAGTACTTC.

V gene TRBV30 combines with J gene TRBJ2-1, with 7 nucleotides matching TRBD1. The CDR3 length is 11 residues. In germline, CDR1 is GTSNPN, CDR2 SVGIG (reference sequence). The DNA for the CDR3 is TGTGCGATGACAGGGCTAGCAAACCAGTTCTTC. Protein sequence: CAMTGLANQFF. Supplemented by reference TRBV30 and TRBJ2-1, the full variable domain reads SQTIHQWPATLVQPVGSPLSLECTVEGTSNPNLYWYRQAAGRGLQLLFYSVGIGQISSEVPQNLSASRPQDRQFILSSKKLLLSDSGFYLCAMTGLANQFFGPGTRLTVL.

The chain is built from TRBV4-3 and TRBJ2-3; D is possibly TRBD1 (5 bases). CDR1 LGHNA and CDR2 YSLEER come from the germline V gene. V shed 4 bases and J shed 1 base, with 6 bases lying between them. CDR3 length equals 13 residues. CDR3 amino acids: CASSPRGTDTQYF. The DNA for the CDR3 is TGCGCCAGCAGCCCCAGGGGCACAGATACGCAGTATTTT.

The chain recombines TRBV30 with TRBJ1-2, with 9 positions matching TRBD1. The CDR3 contains 14 residues. Germline lookup yields CDR1 GTSNPN and CDR2 SVGIG (reference sequence). The trim removed 5 bases at V and 3 bases at J, leaving 7 bases unmatched. CDR3 nucleotide sequence: TGTGCCTGGGAGACAGGGGGAGTTCACTATGGCTACACCTTC. The encoded protein is CAWETGGVHYGYTF.

The gene calls are TRBV30 and TRBJ2-2; D call uncertain. From germline, CDR1 is GTSNPN and CDR2 SVGIG (reference sequence). The ends were cut back, 0 bases at V and 4 bases at J, with 9 bases in the middle. This CDR3 has 14 residues. Here the CDR3 reads CAWSVGRPTGELFF. For the CDR3, the DNA is TGTGCCTGGAGTGTGGGCCGTCCCACCGGGGAGCTGTTTTTT. Supplemented by reference TRBV30 and TRBJ2-2, the full variable domain reads SQTIHQWPATLVQPVGSPLSLECTVEGTSNPNLYWYRQAAGRGLQLLFYSVGIGQISSEVPQNLSASRPQDRQFILSSKKLLLSDSGFYLCAWSVGRPTGELFFGEGSRLTVL.

This clone turned up a few times. V and J are TRBV7-2 and TRBJ2-3, with 7 bases aligning to TRBD2. Germline V gene lookup returns CDR1 SGHTA and CDR2 FQGNSA. J gave up 3 bases and V 7 bases, and 7 bases lay outside the gene matches. The CDR3 extends over 14 amino acids. CDR3 DNA sequence: TGTGCCAGCACGGAAAATAGCGGGACAGATACGCAGTATTTT. Its translation: CASTENSGTDTQYF. The variable domain in full, completed from reference TRBV7-2 and TRBJ2-3, reads GAGVSQSPSNKVTEKGKDVELRCDPISGHTALYWYRQSLGQGLEFLIYFQGNSAPDKSGLPSDRFSAERTGGSVSTLTIQRTQQEDSAVYLCASTENSGTDTQYFGPGTRLTVL.

This rearrangement joins TRBV2 to TRBJ2-5; D might be TRBD1 (5 bases). The CDR3 contains 14 residues. Germline V gene lookup returns CDR1 SNHLY and CDR2 FYNNEI. Trimming shortened V by 4 bases and J by 6 bases, and 15 bases separated the two germline ends. The chain's CDR3 is CASSVQGDQKTQYF. CDR3 sequence (DNA): TGTGCCAGCAGTGTACAAGGGGATCAAAAGACCCAGTACTTC.

The chain is built from TRBV30 and TRBJ1-1; the match to TRBD1 covers 9 bases. CDR1 is GTSNPN, CDR2 SVGIG, per germline (reference sequence). Germline trimming cut 3 bases from V and 2 bases from J; bases unmatched to any gene: 4. The CDR3 extends over 14 amino acids. In nucleotides, the CDR3 is TGTGCCTGGAGGCTGACAGGGGGAAACACTGAAGCTTTCTTT. Translation: CAWRLTGGNTEAFF.

This clone has a handful of counts. This rearrangement joins TRBV5-6 to TRBJ2-4, with a possible D match to TRBD2 (6 bases). Per germline, CDR1 SGHDT and CDR2 YYEEEE. The CDR3 is 18 residues long. The V and J ends lost 4 bases and 1 base respectively, with 21 bases between them. The CDR3 region is CASSHSRGGAQAKNIQYF. DNA for the CDR3: TGTGCCAGCAGCCATTCTCGGGGCGGGGCTCAGGCCAAAAACATTCAGTACTTC.

V is TRBV18 and J is TRBJ1-6, with D uncertain. Trimming cost V 4 bases and J 4 bases, with 8 bases left between them. The CDR3 is made up of 14 amino acids. CDR1 and CDR2 from the germline V gene are KGHSH and LQKENI. CDR3 coding DNA: TGTGCCAGCTCACTAGACACTTATAATTCACCCCTCCACTTT. This translates into CASSLDTYNSPLHF.

V and J are TRBV5-1 and TRBJ1-5; D gene uncertain. V gave up 4 bases and J gave up 0 bases, with 11 bases separating them. The CDR3 spans 15 residues. Germline CDR1 and CDR2: SGHRS and YFSETQ. The CDR3 sequence is CASSKGGYSNQPQHF. In nucleotides, the CDR3 is TGCGCCAGCAGCAAAGGAGGTTATAGCAATCAGCCCCAGCATTTT.

The CDR3 loop reads CAWSVEDQETQYF. DNA for the CDR3: TGTGCCTGGAGTGTGGAGGACCAAGAGACCCAGTACTTC. The chain carries TRBV30 and TRBJ2-5; maybe TRBD2 (5 bases). CDR1 is GTSNPN and CDR2 is SVGIG in the germline V gene (reference sequence). V lost 0 bases, J lost 0 bases, and 5 bases lay in between. CDR3 length: 13 amino acids.

The chain combines TRBV7-9 with TRBJ1-4; 11 nucleotides line up with TRBD1. CDR1 is SEHNR, CDR2 FQNEAQ, per germline (reference sequence). Trimming cost V 5 bases and J 8 bases; bases outside gene matches: 7. This CDR3 is built from 15 residues. CDR3: CASSPWTGGEEKLFF. As DNA, the CDR3 is TGTGCCAGCAGCCCTTGGACAGGGGGCGAGGAAAAACTGTTTTTT.

The CDR3 is CASSPEYTEAFF. The CDR3 region has the DNA TGTGCCAGCAGCCCAGAATACACTGAAGCTTTCTTT. The chain uses TRBV7-2 and TRBJ1-1, with D unclear. V dropped 5 bases and J dropped 3 bases, with 7 bases sitting between them. The germline V gene encodes CDR1 SGHTA and CDR2 FQGNSA. The CDR3 covers 12 residues.

CDR3 DNA sequence: TGTGCCACCCGGGACTCGGCCCAAGAGACCCAGTACTTC. This codes for CATRDSAQETQYF. The genes are TRBV10-3 and TRBJ2-5, with D maybe TRBD2 (6 bases). Germline CDR1 is ENHRY and CDR2 is SYGVKD. CDR3 length: 13 residues. Trimming left V 10 bases short and J 1 base short, with 13 bases between.

CDR3 sequence reads: CASSYSRGVEYF. The CDR3 nucleotides are TGTGCCAGCAGTTACTCTAGGGGGGTAGAGTACTTC. The rearrangement joins TRBV6-5 to TRBJ2-7; D is possibly TRBD1 or TRBD2 (6 bases each). V shed 0 bases and J shed 11 bases, with 11 bases lying between them. This CDR3 region has 12 residues. The germline V gene has CDR1 MNHEY and CDR2 SVGAGI.

The chain links TRBV21-1 to TRBJ2-1; the D call TRBD2 from the table was never checked on the DNA. TRBV21-1 is a pseudogene segment. The CDR3 consists of 15 residues. Written as DNA, the CDR3 is TGTGCCAGCAGCAGTGGCGGGGGGGCCGGTAATGAGCAGTTCTTC. Its translation is CASSSGGGAGNEQFF.

The chain couples TRBV19 to TRBJ1-5; D uncertain. V lost 11 bases, J lost 7 bases, and 6 bases lay in between. The length of the CDR3 is 9 residues. Germline CDR1 reads LNHDA; CDR2 reads SQIVND (reference sequence). CDR3 DNA sequence: TGTGCCTCGGGACAGCCCCAGCATTTT. Its protein is CASGQPQHF. Based on the CDR3 plus reference TRBV19 and TRBJ1-5, the full variable domain is DGGITQSPKYLFRKEGQNVTLSCEQNLNHDAMYWYRQDPGQGLRLIYYSQIVNDFQKGDIAEGYSVSREKKESFPLTVTSAQKNPTAFYLCASGQPQHFGDGTRLSIL.

A word on this clone: Other DNA sequences of this sample code for an identical CDR3. V gene TRBV18 combines with J gene TRBJ1-1; 7 bases line up with TRBD1. The CDR3 length is 13 residues. V dropped 6 bases and J dropped 3; count of bases not matched to a gene: 4. Germline V gives CDR1 KGHSH, CDR2 LQKENI. DNA for the CDR3: TGTGCCAGCTCGCCAACAGGGGACACTGAAGCTTTCTTT. Translating gives CASSPTGDTEAFF. The whole variable domain, remainder taken from reference TRBV18 and TRBJ1-1, is NAGVMQNPRHLVRRRGQEARLRCSPMKGHSHVYWYRQLPEEGLKFMVYLQKENIIDESGMPKERFSAEFPKEGPSILRIQQVVRGDSAAYFCASSPTGDTEAFFGQGTRLTVV.

V gene TRBV10-2 combines with J gene TRBJ2-7, with D maybe TRBD1 (6 bases). The V end lost 3 bases, the J end lost 4 bases, and 19 bases lay between the germline ends. The length of the CDR3 is 16 residues. From germline, CDR1 is WSHSY and CDR2 SAAADI. The CDR3 loop reads CASSDTVRDTLYEQYF. In DNA form, the CDR3 reads TGCGCCAGCAGTGACACTGTCCGGGACACCTTGTACGAGCAGTACTTC.

This clone was seen only a few times. The chain is built from TRBV5-4 and TRBJ2-3, with TRBD1 matching over 7 bases. V gave up 3 bases and J gave up 4 bases; unmatched junction bases: 8. The CDR3 runs to 15 residues. Per germline, CDR1 SGHNT and CDR2 YYREEE (reference sequence). For the CDR3, the DNA is TGTGCCAGCAGCTACGGCGACAGGGTGGCAGATACGCAGTATTTT. Translation: CASSYGDRVADTQYF.

This clone was seen just once. This rearrangement joins TRBV4-2 to TRBJ1-2, with TRBD1 matching over 7 bases. Germline V lookup: CDR1 LGHNA, CDR2 YNFKEQ. This CDR3 has 15 residues. J gave up 2 bases and V 1 base, and 4 bases lay outside the gene matches. CDR3 residues: CASSQGGDRNYGYTF. DNA for the CDR3: TGTGCCAGCAGCCAAGGGGGGGACAGAAACTATGGCTACACCTTC.

The rearrangement joins TRBV4-3 to TRBJ1-1; D gene unclear. The CDR3 totals 14 residues. CDR1 is LGHNA and CDR2 is YSLEER in the germline V gene. The V end lost 1 base, the J end lost 0 bases, and 6 bases lay between the germline ends. CDR3 region: CASSQGGLNTEAFF. The DNA of the CDR3 is TGCGCCAGCAGCCAAGGAGGATTGAACACTGAAGCTTTCTTT.

The V and J genes are TRBV7-2 and TRBJ1-2, with D unresolved. CDR1 SGHTA and CDR2 FQGNSA come from the germline V gene. The CDR3 totals 13 residues. Trimming cost V 6 bases and J 3 bases, with 11 bases left between them. The CDR3 DNA follows: TGTGCCAGCAGAGAGTTAGAAGACTATGGCTACACCTTC. It translates to CASRELEDYGYTF.

The CDR3 DNA reads TGTGCCAGCAGTCCTAACCAGGGGTCCTACAATGAGCAGTTCTTC. This translates into CASSPNQGSYNEQFF. The chain recombines TRBV27 with TRBJ2-1; perhaps TRBD1 as D (6 bases). Trimming cost V 5 bases and J 1 base, with 12 bases left between them. Germline V gene sequence: CDR1 MNHEY, CDR2 SMNVEV (reference sequence). The length of the CDR3 is 15 residues.

The chain has TRBV4-3 and TRBJ1-5; 7 bases fit TRBD1. The V gene's germline CDR1 is LGHNA and CDR2 YSLEER. This CDR3 region has 15 residues. After removal of 2 bases from V and 4 bases from J, the junction contained 5 bases not matched to a gene. This CDR3 is CASSQRTGGNQPQHF. In nucleotides, the CDR3 is TGCGCCAGCAGCCAAAGGACAGGCGGGAATCAGCCCCAGCATTTT.

This clone was detected a few times. The chain is built from TRBV9 and TRBJ2-1; 8 nucleotides align to TRBD2. CDR3 length: 16 residues. V lost 0 bases to trimming and J lost 9 bases; unmatched junction nucleotides: 11. CDR1 and CDR2 from the germline V gene are SGDLS and YYNGEE. The CDR3 DNA follows: TGTGCCAGCAGCGTAGAGAACCCGGGCCGGGGGGGTGAGCAGTTCTTC. Encoded protein: CASSVENPGRGGEQFF. Filled out from reference TRBV9 and TRBJ2-1, the complete variable domain reads DSGVTQTPKHLITATGQRVTLRCSPRSGDLSVYWYQQSLDQGLQFLIQYYNGEERAKGNILERFSAQQFPDLHSELNLSSLELGDSALYFCASSVENPGRGGEQFFGPGTRLTVL.

This clone has only a few counts. V usage is TRBV30 and J usage is TRBJ2-7, with no clear D. Per the germline V gene, CDR1 is GTSNPN and CDR2 is SVGIG (reference sequence). V was cut by 1 base and J by 3 bases, with 16 bases left in between. CDR3 length: 15 residues. CDR3 DNA: TGTGCCTGGAGTGACGTGTGGCCGCGCGGCTACGAGCAGTACTTC. Its translation: CAWSDVWPRGYEQYF.